The rows below give T cell receptor beta chains drawn from one sample of a study of T cells after yellow fever vaccination. TCRdb itself ran the 5' RACE reads through MiXCR, one entry per CDR3 protein. The data show some 120,000 distinct CDR3 sequences, around 9.8% seen once. Sequenced here: CD8+ T cells sorted from PBMCs, sampled on the day of the yellow fever booster vaccination. The receptor set was obtained from a man in his late teens or twenties who received the YFV17D yellow fever vaccine. Each CDR3 is given with its conserved first and last residue. Fields, in order: clone size, V gene, D gene, J gene, CDR3 DNA, CDR3 protein. A D gene is named only where the DNA matches it firmly. Clone size, where shown, is once, few, many, or a class for clones that have expanded.

-	TRBV6-6	-	TRBJ1-1	TGTGCCAGCAGTTACGGAAATACCCTTGGGGACACTGAAGCTTTCTTT	CASSYGNTLGDTEAFF
many	TRBV5-1	-	TRBJ2-1	TGCGCCAGCAGCTTGGGGCTAGCCGTCTACAATGAGCAGTTCTTC	CASSLGLAVYNEQFF
many	TRBV11-2	TRBD1	TRBJ2-2	TGTGCCAGCAGAGCCGGGACAGGGCCTAGTCGGGGGGAGCTGTTTTTT	CASRAGTGPSRGELFF
few	TRBV4-3	-	TRBJ2-5	TGCGCCAGCAGCCGTCACCCAGGACCAAGGGCCTCCCTCCAAGAGACCCAGTACTTC	CASSRHPGPRASLQETQYF
few	TRBV12-3/TRBV12-4	-	TRBJ2-2	TGTGCCAGCAGTTTATGGTCCGGGGAGCTGTTTTTT	CASSLWSGELFF
few	TRBV29-1	-	TRBJ2-1	TGCAGCGCCTTAGGGGAACCGAGCTCCTACAATGAGCAGTTCTTC	CSALGEPSSYNEQFF
-	TRBV27	TRBD2	TRBJ2-5	TGTGCCAGCAGTTTAGTAGCTAGCGGGGGGGCCGGGGAGACCCAGTACTTC	CASSLVASGGAGETQYF
many	TRBV9	-	TRBJ1-2	TGTGCCAGCAGCGCGGACAGCTCTGTTAACTATGGCTACACCTTC	CASSADSSVNYGYTF
-	TRBV5-1	-	TRBJ1-1	TGCGCCAGCAGCTCGGGACTTGGGGTAAACACTGAAGCTTTCTTT	CASSSGLGVNTEAFF
-	TRBV7-6	-	TRBJ1-2	TGTGCCAGCAGCTTCGGCCCCCGGGACGACTATGGCTACACCTTC	CASSFGPRDDYGYTF